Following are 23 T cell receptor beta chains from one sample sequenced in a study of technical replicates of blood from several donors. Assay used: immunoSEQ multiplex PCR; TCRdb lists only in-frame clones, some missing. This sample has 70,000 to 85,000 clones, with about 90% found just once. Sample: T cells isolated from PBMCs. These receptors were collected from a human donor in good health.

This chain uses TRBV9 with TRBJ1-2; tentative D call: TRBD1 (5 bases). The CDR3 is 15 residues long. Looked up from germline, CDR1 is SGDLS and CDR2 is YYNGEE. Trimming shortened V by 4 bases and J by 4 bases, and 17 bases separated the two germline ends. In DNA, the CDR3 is TGTGCCAGCAGCACGACCCGGTCGGGACTCTATGGCTACACCTTC. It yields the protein CASSTTRSGLYGYTF.

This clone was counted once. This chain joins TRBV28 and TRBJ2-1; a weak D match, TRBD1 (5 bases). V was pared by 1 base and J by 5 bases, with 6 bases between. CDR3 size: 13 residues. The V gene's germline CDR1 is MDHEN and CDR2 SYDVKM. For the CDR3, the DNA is TGTGCCAGCAGTTTATCAGGGAACAATGAGCAGTTCTTC. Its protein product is CASSLSGNNEQFF.

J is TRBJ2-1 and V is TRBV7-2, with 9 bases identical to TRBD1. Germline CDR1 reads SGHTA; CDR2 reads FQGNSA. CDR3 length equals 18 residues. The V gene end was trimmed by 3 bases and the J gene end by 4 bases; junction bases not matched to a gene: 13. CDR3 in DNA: TGTGCCAGCAGCTTGGCCGGGACAGGGCCAACTAGGTACAATGAGCAGTTCTTC. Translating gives CASSLAGTGPTRYNEQFF.

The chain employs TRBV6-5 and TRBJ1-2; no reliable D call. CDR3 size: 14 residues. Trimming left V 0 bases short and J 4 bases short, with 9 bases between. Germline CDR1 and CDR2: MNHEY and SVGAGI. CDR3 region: CASSYSEGIYGYTF. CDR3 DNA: TGTGCCAGCAGTTACTCGGAGGGAATCTATGGCTACACCTTC.

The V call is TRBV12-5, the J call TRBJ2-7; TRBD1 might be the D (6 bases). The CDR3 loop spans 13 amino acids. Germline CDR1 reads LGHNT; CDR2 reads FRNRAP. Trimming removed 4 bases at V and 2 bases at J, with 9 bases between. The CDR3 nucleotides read TGTGCTAGTGGTTGGGACATAGCCTACGAGCAGTACTTC. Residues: CASGWDIAYEQYF.

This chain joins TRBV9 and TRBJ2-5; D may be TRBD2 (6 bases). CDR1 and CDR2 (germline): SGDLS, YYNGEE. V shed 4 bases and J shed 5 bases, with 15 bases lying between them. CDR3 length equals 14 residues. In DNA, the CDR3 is TGTGCCAGCAGCTCCGACGGAGGAGGGGAGACCCAGTACTTC. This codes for CASSSDGGGETQYF. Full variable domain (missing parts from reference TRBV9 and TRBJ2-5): DSGVTQTPKHLITATGQRVTLRCSPRSGDLSVYWYQQSLDQGLQFLIQYYNGEERAKGNILERFSAQQFPDLHSELNLSSLELGDSALYFCASSSDGGGETQYFGPGTRLLVL.

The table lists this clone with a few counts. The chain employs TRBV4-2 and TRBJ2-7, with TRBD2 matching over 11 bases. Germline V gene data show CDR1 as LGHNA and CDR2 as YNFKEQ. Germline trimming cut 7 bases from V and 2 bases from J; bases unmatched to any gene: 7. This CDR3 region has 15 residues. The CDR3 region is CASTKGTSGPYEQYF. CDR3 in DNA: TGTGCCAGCACCAAAGGGACTAGCGGTCCCTACGAGCAGTACTTC.

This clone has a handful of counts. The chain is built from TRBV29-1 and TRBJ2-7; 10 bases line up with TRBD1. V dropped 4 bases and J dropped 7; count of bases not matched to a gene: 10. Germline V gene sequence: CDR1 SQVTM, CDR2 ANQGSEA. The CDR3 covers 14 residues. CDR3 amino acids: CSVGSGTGVEEQYF. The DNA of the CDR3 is TGCAGCGTTGGTTCCGGGACAGGGGTAGAGGAGCAGTACTTC.

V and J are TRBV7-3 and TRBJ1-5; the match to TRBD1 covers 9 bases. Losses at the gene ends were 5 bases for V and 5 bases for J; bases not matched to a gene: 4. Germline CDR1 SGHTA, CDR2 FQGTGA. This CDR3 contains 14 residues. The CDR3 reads CASSPTGGDQPQHF. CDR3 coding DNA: TGTGCCAGCAGCCCGACAGGGGGGGATCAGCCCCAGCATTTT.

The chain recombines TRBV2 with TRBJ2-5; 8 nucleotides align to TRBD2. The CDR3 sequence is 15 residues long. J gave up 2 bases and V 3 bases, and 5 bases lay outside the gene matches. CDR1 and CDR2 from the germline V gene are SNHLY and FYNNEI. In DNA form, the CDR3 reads TGTGCCAGCAGTGAGGAACGCGGGGGGCAAGAGACCCAGTACTTC. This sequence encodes CASSEERGGQETQYF.

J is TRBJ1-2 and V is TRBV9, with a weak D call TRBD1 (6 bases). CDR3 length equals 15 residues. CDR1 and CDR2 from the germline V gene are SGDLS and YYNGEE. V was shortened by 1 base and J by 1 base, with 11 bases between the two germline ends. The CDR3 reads CASSVQGSFNYGYTF. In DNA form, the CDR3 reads TGTGCCAGCAGCGTACAGGGGTCTTTTAACTATGGCTACACCTTC.

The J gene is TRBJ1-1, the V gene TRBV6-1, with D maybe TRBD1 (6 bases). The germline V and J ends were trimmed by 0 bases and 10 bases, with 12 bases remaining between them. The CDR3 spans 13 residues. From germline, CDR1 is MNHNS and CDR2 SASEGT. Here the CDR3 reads CASSEATGSVAFF. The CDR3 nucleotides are TGTGCCAGCAGTGAAGCTACAGGGTCTGTAGCTTTCTTT.

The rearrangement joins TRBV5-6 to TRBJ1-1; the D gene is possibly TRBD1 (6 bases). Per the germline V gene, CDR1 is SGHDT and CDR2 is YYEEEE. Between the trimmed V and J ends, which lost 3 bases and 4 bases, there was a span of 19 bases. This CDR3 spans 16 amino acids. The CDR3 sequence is CASSYPPGGALTEAFF. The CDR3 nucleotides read TGTGCCAGCAGCTACCCCCCCGGGGGGGCACTCACTGAAGCTTTCTTT.

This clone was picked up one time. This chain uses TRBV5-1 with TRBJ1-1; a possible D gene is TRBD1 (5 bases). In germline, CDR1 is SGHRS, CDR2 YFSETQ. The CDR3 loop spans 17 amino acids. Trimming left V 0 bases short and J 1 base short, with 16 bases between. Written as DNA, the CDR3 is TGCGCCAGCAGCTTGGAAGGGGCGTTCGAACGGAACACTGAAGCTTTCTTT. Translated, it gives CASSLEGAFERNTEAFF. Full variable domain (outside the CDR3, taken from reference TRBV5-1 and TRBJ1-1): KAGVTQTPRYLIKTRGQQVTLSCSPISGHRSVSWYQQTPGQGLQFLFEYFSETQRNKGNFPGRFSGRQFSNSRSEMNVSTLELGDSALYLCASSLEGAFERNTEAFFGQGTRLTVV.

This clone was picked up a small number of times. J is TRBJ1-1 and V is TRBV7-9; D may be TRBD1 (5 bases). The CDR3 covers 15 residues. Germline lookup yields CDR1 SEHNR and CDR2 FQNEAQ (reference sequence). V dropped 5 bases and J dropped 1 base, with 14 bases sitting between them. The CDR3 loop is CASSVPGRGNTEAFF. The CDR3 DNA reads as TGTGCCAGCAGCGTACCAGGGAGGGGGAACACTGAAGCTTTCTTT.

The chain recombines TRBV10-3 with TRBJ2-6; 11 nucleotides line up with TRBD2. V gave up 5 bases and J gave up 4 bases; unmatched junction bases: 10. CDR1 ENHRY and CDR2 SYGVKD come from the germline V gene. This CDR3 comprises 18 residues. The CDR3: CAISFTSGGNTGANVLTF. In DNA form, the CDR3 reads TGTGCCATCAGTTTTACTAGCGGGGGCAACACCGGGGCCAACGTCCTGACTTTC.

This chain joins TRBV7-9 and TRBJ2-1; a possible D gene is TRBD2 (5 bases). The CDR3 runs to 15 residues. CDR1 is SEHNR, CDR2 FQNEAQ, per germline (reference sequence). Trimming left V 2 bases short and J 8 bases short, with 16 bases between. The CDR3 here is CASSLRPSQRHEQFF. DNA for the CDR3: TGTGCCAGCAGCTTAAGGCCTAGCCAGCGGCATGAGCAGTTCTTC. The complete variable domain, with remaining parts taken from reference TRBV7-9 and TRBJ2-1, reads DTGVSQNPRHKITKRGQNVTFRCDPISEHNRLYWYRQTLGQGPEFLTYFQNEAQLEKSRLLSDRFSAERPKGSFSTLEIQRTEQGDSAMYLCASSLRPSQRHEQFFGPGTRLTVL.

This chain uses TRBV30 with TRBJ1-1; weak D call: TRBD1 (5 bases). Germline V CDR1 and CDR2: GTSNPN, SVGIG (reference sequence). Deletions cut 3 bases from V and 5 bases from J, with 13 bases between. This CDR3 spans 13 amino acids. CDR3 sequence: CAWSREGYTEAFF. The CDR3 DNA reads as TGTGCCTGGAGCCGGGAGGGGTATACTGAAGCTTTCTTT.

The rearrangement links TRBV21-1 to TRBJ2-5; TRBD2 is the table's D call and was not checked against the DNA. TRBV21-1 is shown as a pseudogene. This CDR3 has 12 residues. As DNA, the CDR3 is TGTGCCAGCAGCAAAGTTCGGGAGACCCAGTACTTC. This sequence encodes CASSKVRETQYF.

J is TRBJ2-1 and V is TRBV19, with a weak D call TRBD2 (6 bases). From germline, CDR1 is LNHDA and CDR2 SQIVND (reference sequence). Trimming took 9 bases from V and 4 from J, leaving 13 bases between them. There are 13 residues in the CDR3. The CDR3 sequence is CASGRLVYNEQFF. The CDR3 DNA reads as TGTGCCAGCGGGAGATTAGTATACAATGAGCAGTTCTTC.

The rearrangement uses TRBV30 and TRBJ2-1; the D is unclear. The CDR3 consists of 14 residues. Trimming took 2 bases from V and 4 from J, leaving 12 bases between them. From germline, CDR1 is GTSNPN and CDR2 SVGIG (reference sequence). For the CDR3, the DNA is TGTGCCTGGAGTACCAGCGCACTATACAATGAGCAGTTCTTC. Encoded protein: CAWSTSALYNEQFF.

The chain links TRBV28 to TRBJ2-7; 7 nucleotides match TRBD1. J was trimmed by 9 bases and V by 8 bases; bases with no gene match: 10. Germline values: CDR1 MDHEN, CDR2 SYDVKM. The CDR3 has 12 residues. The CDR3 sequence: CASLGTEGAQYF. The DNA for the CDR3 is TGTGCCAGCTTAGGGACAGAAGGAGCGCAGTACTTC.

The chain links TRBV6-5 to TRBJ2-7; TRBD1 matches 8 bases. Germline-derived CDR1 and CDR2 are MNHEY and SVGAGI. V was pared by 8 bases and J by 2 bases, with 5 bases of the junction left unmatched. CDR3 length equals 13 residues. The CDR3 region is CASGKDRAYEQYF. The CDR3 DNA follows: TGTGCCAGCGGCAAGGACAGGGCCTACGAGCAGTACTTC.